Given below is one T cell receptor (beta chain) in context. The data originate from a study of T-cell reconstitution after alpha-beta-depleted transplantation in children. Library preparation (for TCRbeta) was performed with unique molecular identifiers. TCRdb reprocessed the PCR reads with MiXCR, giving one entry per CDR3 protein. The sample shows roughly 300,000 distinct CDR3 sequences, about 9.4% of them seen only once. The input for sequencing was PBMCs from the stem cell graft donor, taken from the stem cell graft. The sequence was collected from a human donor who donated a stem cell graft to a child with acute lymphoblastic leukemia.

CDR3 residues: CASSLVRLFAGGPNTGELFF. CDR3 sequence (DNA): TGTGCCAGCAGCTTAGTTCGGCTGTTCGCAGGGGGCCCGAACACCGGGGAGCTGTTTTTT. The chain combines TRBV7-8 with TRBJ2-2, with 8 nucleotides matching TRBD1. CDR1 is SGHVS, CDR2 FQNEAQ, per germline. Unmatched junction bases numbered 13, after V lost 1 base and J lost 0 bases. This CDR3 comprises 20 residues.